This TCR beta chain was sequenced in a study of cytomegalovirus exposure and HLA in healthy donors. PCR used 60 Vbeta primers and 13 Jbeta primers. Sequencing was performed with immunoSEQ multiplex PCR; in TCRdb, only in-frame clones are kept and a portion is missing. The data hold over 150,000 clones, with 80% observed a single time. V gave up 2 bases and J gave up 4 bases, with 10 bases separating them. Germline CDR1 is SGHRS and CDR2 is YFSETQ. This CDR3 has 14 amino acids. Concerning this clone: Its antigen is still unknown.

Regarding the study as a whole: Later on, analysis showed that most CMV-associated TCR beta chains appeared to be HLA-restricted. It was reported in a later analysis that an Asian-associated ancestry cluster showed fewer N-insertions than the roughly 620-donor mean. Among the CMV-associated chains, three were confirmed in vitro as specific for CMV antigens.

Material: PBMCs. The chain recombines TRBV5-1 with TRBJ1-3; no clear D gene. The receptor was isolated from a man between 25 and 39 years old in good health and CMV-seropositive. CDR3 in DNA: TGCGCCAGCAGCTTCGGGGTCTCCGGAAACACCATATATTTT. It encodes CASSFGVSGNTIYF.